What follows are 30 T cell receptor beta chains derived from one specimen sequenced in a study of cytomegalovirus exposure and HLA in healthy donors. Primers: 60 Vbeta forward and 13 Jbeta reverse. Profiling relied on immunoSEQ multiplex PCR, and the TCRdb table lists in-frame clones only, not all of them. The sample carries about 160,000 clones, approximately 78% recorded once. Input material: PBMCs. The receptors here all came from a woman in her 40s in good health and CMV-seronegative.

This clone is a singleton in its sample. This sequence joins TRBV28 and TRBJ2-7, with 7 bases that match TRBD1. Per the germline V gene, CDR1 is MDHEN and CDR2 is SYDVKM. After removal of 4 bases from V and 0 bases from J, the junction contained 6 bases not matched to a gene. The CDR3 runs 15 residues. CDR3 sequence reads: CASSSAGTVSYEQYF. CDR3 coding DNA: TGTGCCAGCAGTTCGGCCGGGACAGTCTCCTACGAGCAGTACTTC.

The V gene is TRBV2, the J gene TRBJ1-6; D is uncertain. CDR1 is SNHLY, CDR2 FYNNEI, per germline. The CDR3 extends over 14 amino acids. V dropped 4 bases and J dropped 0 bases, with 4 bases sitting between them. CDR3 sequence: CASSVRSYNSPLHF. CDR3 bases: TGTGCCAGCAGTGTTCGCTCCTATAATTCACCCCTCCACTTT.

V is TRBV6-6 and J is TRBJ2-2, with unresolved D. Trimming took off 6 bases at V and 1 base at J, with 3 bases between the two ends. The CDR3 runs 12 residues. In germline, CDR1 is MNHNY, CDR2 SVGAGI (reference sequence). DNA for the CDR3: TGTGCCAGCAGACAGAACACCGGGGAGCTGTTTTTT. Translating it yields CASRQNTGELFF.

Here the CDR3 reads CASSHFSAGRNYGYTF. The DNA for the CDR3 is TGCGCCAGCAGCCACTTTTCGGCGGGGCGAAACTATGGCTACACCTTC. V gene TRBV4-1 combines with J gene TRBJ1-2, with D perhaps TRBD1 (5 bases). V was clipped by 3 bases and J by 2 bases, with 16 bases between them. This CDR3 has 16 residues. From germline, CDR1 is MGHRA and CDR2 YSYEKL.

This chain uses TRBV19 with TRBJ2-7; 11 bases agree with TRBD2. The CDR3 contains 15 residues. With 7 bases clipped from V and 2 bases from J, the junction kept 7 bases outside the gene matches. The germline V gene has CDR1 LNHDA and CDR2 SQIVND (reference sequence). CDR3 sequence: CASKASGGHTYEQYF. The DNA of the CDR3 is TGTGCCAGTAAGGCTAGCGGGGGGCACACCTACGAGCAGTACTTC.

The chain couples TRBV7-9 to TRBJ2-7; possible D gene TRBD1, 6 bases. Germline V gene data show CDR1 as SEHNR and CDR2 as FQNEAQ (reference sequence). The CDR3 spans 14 residues. The germline V and J ends were trimmed by 3 bases and 0 bases, with 9 bases remaining between them. The CDR3 reads CASSFGQPSYEQYF. The CDR3 DNA is TGTGCCAGCAGCTTTGGACAGCCCTCCTACGAGCAGTACTTC. Full variable domain (missing parts from reference TRBV7-9 and TRBJ2-7): DTGVSQNPRHKITKRGQNVTFRCDPISEHNRLYWYRQTLGQGPEFLTYFQNEAQLEKSRLLSDRFSAERPKGSFSTLEIQRTEQGDSAMYLCASSFGQPSYEQYFGPGTRLTVT.

This chain connects TRBV5-4 to TRBJ2-1, with 10 positions matching TRBD2. The CDR3 sequence is 15 residues long. The germline gives CDR1 SGHNT, CDR2 YYREEE (reference sequence). J lost 8 bases, V lost 7 bases, and 12 bases had no gene match. In DNA, the CDR3 is TGTGCCAGCGCCACCGGAGCGGGGGGGCCCTATGAGCAGTTCTTC. Translating gives CASATGAGGPYEQFF.

The chain uses TRBV5-1 and TRBJ2-7; 15 bases map to TRBD2. In germline, CDR1 is SGHRS, CDR2 YFSETQ. This CDR3 spans 17 amino acids. Losses at the gene ends were 2 bases for V and 3 bases for J; bases not matched to a gene: 6. The CDR3 sequence: CASSFGTSGGQGYEQYF. Here the CDR3 DNA reads TGCGCCAGCAGCTTTGGGACTAGCGGGGGGCAGGGCTACGAGCAGTACTTC.

The V call is TRBV29-1, the J call TRBJ2-3, with D tentatively TRBD2 (6 bases). V lost 7 bases, J lost 2 bases, and 13 bases lay in between. From germline, CDR1 is SQVTM and CDR2 ANQGSEA. The length of the CDR3 is 13 residues. The chain's CDR3 is CSGGLVSTDTQYF. The CDR3 nucleotides are TGCAGCGGGGGACTGGTTTCCACAGATACGCAGTATTTT.

The table lists this clone with a count of one. V is TRBV7-9 and J is TRBJ2-1; maybe TRBD2 (6 bases). V was shortened by 5 bases and J by 0 bases, with 14 bases between the two germline ends. Germline V CDR1 and CDR2: SEHNR, FQNEAQ (reference sequence). This CDR3 has 16 amino acids. Written as DNA, the CDR3 is TGTGCCAGCAGCCCTGGGGACTTCAGCTCCTACAATGAGCAGTTCTTC. Its translation is CASSPGDFSSYNEQFF.

The CDR3 DNA is TGTGCCAGCAGAAGGACTAGCGGGGGCGGCGGGGAGACCCAGTACTTC. Its protein is CASRRTSGGGGETQYF. The V call is TRBV2, the J call TRBJ2-5; 13 nucleotides match TRBD2. The germline CDR1 and CDR2 sequences are SNHLY and FYNNEI. The CDR3 contains 16 residues. V shed 6 bases and J 5 bases; nucleotides not matched to a gene: 9.

The V and J genes are TRBV12-5 and TRBJ1-4; 7 bases align to TRBD1. V was pared by 0 bases and J by 10 bases, with 11 bases of the junction left unmatched. CDR1 and CDR2 (germline): LGHNT, FRNRAP. This CDR3 has 16 amino acids. CDR3 nucleotides: TGTGCTAGTGGTTTGGTAGAGGGCAGGGGGGTCGGAAAACTGTTTTTT. It encodes CASGLVEGRGVGKLFF.

This chain joins TRBV18 and TRBJ2-7; maybe TRBD1 (6 bases). There are 13 residues in the CDR3. Deletions cut 6 bases from V and 5 bases from J, with 14 bases between. Germline CDR1 KGHSH, CDR2 LQKENI. CDR3 nucleotide sequence: TGTGCCAGCTCCTCAGGGGCAGAGAACGAGCAGTACTTC. It translates to CASSSGAENEQYF.

This chain joins TRBV18 and TRBJ1-2; D call uncertain. The CDR3 is made up of 12 amino acids. Per the germline V gene, CDR1 is KGHSH and CDR2 is LQKENI. Trimming removed 5 bases from V and 7 bases from J, with 11 bases in between. CDR3 region: CASSSTRGGYTF. CDR3 DNA sequence: TGTGCCAGCTCATCTACACGGGGTGGCTACACCTTC.

This chain uses TRBV29-1 with TRBJ2-1; perhaps TRBD2 as D (5 bases). Trimming took 6 bases from V and 8 from J, leaving 11 bases between them. Looked up from germline, CDR1 is SQVTM and CDR2 is ANQGSEA. The CDR3 sequence is 11 residues long. The DNA for the CDR3 is TGCAGCGTCCTCTGGCGGGATGAGCAGTTCTTC. Protein product: CSVLWRDEQFF.

The chain links TRBV18 to TRBJ1-2; the D gene is possibly TRBD1 (6 bases). There are 15 residues in the CDR3. The V gene lost 6 bases and the J gene lost 8 bases, with 22 bases spanning the gap. Per the germline V gene, CDR1 is KGHSH and CDR2 is LQKENI. CDR3 bases: TGTGCCAGCTCGCCTAACAGGGATTCAGCTCGCGGCTACACCTTC. Protein product: CASSPNRDSARGYTF. Drawing the rest from reference TRBV18 and TRBJ1-2, the complete variable domain is NAGVMQNPRHLVRRRGQEARLRCSPMKGHSHVYWYRQLPEEGLKFMVYLQKENIIDESGMPKERFSAEFPKEGPSILRIQQVVRGDSAAYFCASSPNRDSARGYTFGSGTRLTVV.

The chain couples TRBV4-1 to TRBJ2-5, with 9 bases aligning to TRBD2. J was trimmed by 2 bases and V by 4 bases; bases with no gene match: 5. The CDR3 is 15 amino acids. CDR1 is MGHRA, CDR2 YSYEKL, per germline. Here the CDR3 DNA reads TGCGCCAGCAGCCCCCTAGCGGGGCTTCAAGAGACCCAGTACTTC. Its translation: CASSPLAGLQETQYF.

This clone was recorded a few times. CDR3 DNA: TGTGCCAGCAGTGACAGGGAAAGAAGGGCTTTCTTT. Translated, it gives CASSDRERRAFF. The chain links TRBV6-5 to TRBJ1-1, with TRBD1 identical over 7 bases. This CDR3 region has 12 residues. V dropped 5 bases and J dropped 11; count of bases not matched to a gene: 8. Germline V CDR1 and CDR2: MNHEY, SVGAGI.

This chain links TRBV27 with TRBJ2-3, with 12 nucleotides matching TRBD2. CDR1 MNHEY and CDR2 SMNVEV come from the germline V gene (reference sequence). The CDR3 totals 14 residues. After removal of 10 bases from V and 4 bases from J, the junction contained 6 bases not matched to a gene. This CDR3 is CATRTSGASDTQYF. The CDR3 region has the DNA TGTGCCACCAGGACTAGCGGGGCCTCAGATACGCAGTATTTT.

V is TRBV6-6 and J is TRBJ1-5; D ambiguous. The V gene's germline CDR1 is MNHNY and CDR2 SVGAGI (reference sequence). V dropped 5 bases and J dropped 0 bases, with 5 bases sitting between them. There are 13 residues in the CDR3. Written as DNA, the CDR3 is TGTGCCAGCAGTCCAAATAGCAATCAGCCCCAGCATTTT. Translating it yields CASSPNSNQPQHF.

The chain uses TRBV11-2 and TRBJ2-2, with a tentative D call TRBD1 (6 bases). Between the trimmed V and J ends, which lost 5 bases and 1 base, there was a span of 8 bases. The CDR3 loop spans 14 amino acids. Germline loops: CDR1 SGHAT, CDR2 FQNNGV. DNA for the CDR3: TGTGCCAGCAGCAAGGGACAGAACACCGGGGAGCTGTTTTTT. Translated, it gives CASSKGQNTGELFF. Using reference TRBV11-2 and TRBJ2-2 for the parts outside the CDR3, the full variable domain is EAGVAQSPRYKIIEKRQSVAFWCNPISGHATLYWYQQILGQGPKLLIQFQNNGVVDDSQLPKDRFSAERLKGVDSTLKIQPAKLEDSAVYLCASSKGQNTGELFFGEGSRLTVL.

The chain is built from TRBV5-1 and TRBJ2-7; maybe TRBD1 (6 bases). The ends were cut back, 1 base at V and 0 bases at J, with 14 bases in the middle. The germline V gene has CDR1 SGHRS and CDR2 YFSETQ. CDR3 length equals 16 residues. The CDR3 loop reads CASSLLGGQSSYEQYF. CDR3 DNA sequence: TGCGCCAGCAGCTTGCTCGGCGGACAGAGCTCCTACGAGCAGTACTTC.

This chain links TRBV25-1 with TRBJ1-1, with 7 positions matching TRBD1. The CDR3 runs 15 residues. With 5 bases clipped from V and 4 bases from J, the junction kept 10 bases outside the gene matches. Per the germline V gene, CDR1 is MGHDK and CDR2 is SYGVNS. The CDR3 bases are TGTGCCAGCAGTCGAGGGGGCAATTGGGGCACTGAAGCTTTCTTT. Its translation is CASSRGGNWGTEAFF.

The gene calls are TRBV5-4 and TRBJ2-5; D unclear. Trimming left V 5 bases short and J 1 base short, with 9 bases between. The CDR3 is 13 amino acids. From germline, CDR1 is SGHNT and CDR2 YYREEE (reference sequence). The CDR3 DNA is TGTGCCAGCAGTCATGTGAGCCAAGAGACCCAGTACTTC. It specifies CASSHVSQETQYF.

The chain carries TRBV7-2 and TRBJ2-4; 11 bases are shared with TRBD2. Looked up from germline, CDR1 is SGHTA and CDR2 is FQGNSA. The length of the CDR3 is 17 residues. Unmatched junction bases numbered 4, after V lost 1 base and J lost 2 bases. CDR3 nucleotides: TGTGCCAGCAGCTTAGATTTAGCGGGGGGGCCCAAAAACATTCAGTACTTC. Its translation is CASSLDLAGGPKNIQYF. Filled out from reference TRBV7-2 and TRBJ2-4, the complete variable domain reads GAGVSQSPSNKVTEKGKDVELRCDPISGHTALYWYRQSLGQGLEFLIYFQGNSAPDKSGLPSDRFSAERTGGSVSTLTIQRTQQEDSAVYLCASSLDLAGGPKNIQYFGAGTRLSVL.

The gene calls are TRBV4-1 and TRBJ1-4; 9 bases are a match to TRBD1. The germline gives CDR1 MGHRA, CDR2 YSYEKL. This CDR3 is built from 15 residues. The V segment lost 3 bases and the J segment 7 bases; nucleotides outside the gene matches: 6. Written as DNA, the CDR3 is TGCGCCAGCAGCCAGCCCGGGACAGGGACTGAAAAACTGTTTTTT. Translation: CASSQPGTGTEKLFF.

This clone was seen once. The chain recombines TRBV18 with TRBJ2-7; 8 bases align to TRBD1. The length of the CDR3 is 14 residues. Per germline, CDR1 KGHSH and CDR2 LQKENI. V lost 5 bases and J lost 3; bases outside the gene matches: 6. CDR3 sequence (DNA): TGTGCCAGCTCATCCACGGGACAGGACTACGAGCAGTACTTC. It specifies CASSSTGQDYEQYF. Full variable domain (missing parts from reference TRBV18 and TRBJ2-7): NAGVMQNPRHLVRRRGQEARLRCSPMKGHSHVYWYRQLPEEGLKFMVYLQKENIIDESGMPKERFSAEFPKEGPSILRIQQVVRGDSAAYFCASSSTGQDYEQYFGPGTRLTVT.

The rearrangement uses TRBV5-1 and TRBJ2-5; unclear D gene. The germline V and J ends were trimmed by 4 bases and 3 bases, with 13 bases remaining between them. The CDR3 spans 14 residues. Germline lookup yields CDR1 SGHRS and CDR2 YFSETQ. The CDR3 coding sequence is TGCGCCAGCAGCCTTGGAACTAATGAAGAGACCCAGTACTTC. Translating gives CASSLGTNEETQYF.

This clone was detected a few times. The chain carries TRBV5-1 and TRBJ2-3; 7 positions agree with TRBD1. The germline gives CDR1 SGHRS, CDR2 YFSETQ. The V gene end was trimmed by 0 bases and the J gene end by 5 bases; junction bases not matched to a gene: 3. The CDR3 covers 14 residues. In DNA, the CDR3 is TGCGCCAGCAGCTTGGACAGGGGTGGAGATACGCAGTATTTT. Amino acid sequence: CASSLDRGGDTQYF.

The chain uses TRBV6-4 and TRBJ2-3, with TRBD2 matching over 9 bases. The CDR3 extends over 16 amino acids. With 0 bases clipped from V and 0 bases from J, the junction kept 1 base outside the gene matches. Germline values: CDR1 MRHNA, CDR2 SNTAGT. CDR3 protein: CASSDSAGGSTDTQYF. CDR3 nucleotides: TGTGCCAGCAGTGACTCAGCGGGGGGTAGCACAGATACGCAGTATTTT.